This TCR beta chain was sequenced for a study of T-cell memory formation after mild COVID-19. Study results and limitations: Contracting clones, day 15 to 85, had balanced CD4/CD8, and later expanders favored CD4+.

Germline CDR1 is SNHLY and CDR2 is FYNNEI. Trimming stripped 6 bases from V and 2 bases from J, with 6 bases between. This CDR3 region has 12 residues. The sample holds many counts of this clonotype. Its antigen is still unknown. TCRdb processed the 5' RACE reads anew with MiXCR; each CDR3 protein has one entry. This table holds about half a million distinct CDR3 sequences, 15% to 20% found once. The source of this sequence is an adult woman who had mild COVID-19 (a few samples of this study predate the infection). Cell type and time point are not known. Sequencing was performed on PBMCs or a T cell subset sorted from them (not recorded which). This chain connects TRBV2 to TRBJ2-3; D gene ambiguous. The CDR3 DNA is TGTGCCAGCAGGAGTACCACAGATACGCAGTATTTT. Translation gives CASRSTTDTQYF.